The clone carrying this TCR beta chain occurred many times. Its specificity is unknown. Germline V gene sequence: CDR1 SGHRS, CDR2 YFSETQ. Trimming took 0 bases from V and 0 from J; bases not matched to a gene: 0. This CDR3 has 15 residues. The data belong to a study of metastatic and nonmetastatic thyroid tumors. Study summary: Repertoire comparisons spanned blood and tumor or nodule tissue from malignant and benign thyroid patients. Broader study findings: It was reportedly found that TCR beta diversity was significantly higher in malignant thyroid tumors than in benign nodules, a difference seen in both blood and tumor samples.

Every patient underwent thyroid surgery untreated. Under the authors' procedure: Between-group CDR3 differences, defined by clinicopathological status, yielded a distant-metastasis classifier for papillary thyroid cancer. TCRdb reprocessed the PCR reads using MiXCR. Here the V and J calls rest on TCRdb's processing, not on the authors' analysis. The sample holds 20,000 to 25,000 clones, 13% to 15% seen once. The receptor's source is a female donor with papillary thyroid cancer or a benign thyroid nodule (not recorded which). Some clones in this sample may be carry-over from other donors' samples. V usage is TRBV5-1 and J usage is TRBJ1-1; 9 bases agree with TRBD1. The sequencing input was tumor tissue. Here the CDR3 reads CASSLGDRVNTEAFF. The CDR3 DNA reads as TGCGCCAGCAGCTTGGGGGACAGGGTGAACACTGAAGCTTTCTTT.